A single sample gave rise to the 20 T cell receptor beta chains below, sequenced in a study of blood T cell repertoires in COVID-19. Profiled with immunoSEQ multiplex PCR; TCRdb holds only in-frame clones, not every one. The sample shows roughly 34,000 clones, approximately 85% of them seen only once. Sequenced material: peripheral blood. The source of these receptors is a man older than 75 with active COVID-19.

The rearrangement links TRBV24-1 to TRBJ2-1, with 12 bases matching TRBD2. Germline V gene data show CDR1 as KGHDR and CDR2 as SFDVKD. The CDR3 is made up of 16 amino acids. The V gene end was trimmed by 4 bases and the J gene end by 6 bases; junction bases not matched to a gene: 6. The CDR3 loop reads CATSDLLAGGPNEQFF. The CDR3, as DNA: TGTGCCACCAGTGACCTACTAGCGGGGGGTCCCAATGAGCAGTTCTTC.

The rearrangement joins TRBV7-2 to TRBJ1-4; 7 bases fit TRBD1. J gave up 8 bases and V 1 base, and 4 bases lay outside the gene matches. This CDR3 region has 14 residues. Germline V gene lookup returns CDR1 SGHTA and CDR2 FQGNSA. The CDR3 loop is CASSLVRGQEKLFF. CDR3 sequence (DNA): TGTGCCAGCAGCTTAGTTAGGGGGCAGGAAAAACTGTTTTTT.

The chain links TRBV5-8 to TRBJ1-5; 7 bases map to TRBD1. V lost 0 bases and J lost 7; bases outside the gene matches: 4. The CDR3 loop spans 14 amino acids. The V gene's germline CDR1 is SGHTS and CDR2 YDEGEE. The CDR3 nucleotides read TGTGCCAGCAGCTTGGGGTTACAGGGGCAGCCCCAGCATTTT. This translates into CASSLGLQGQPQHF.

V and J are TRBV18 and TRBJ2-7, with D maybe TRBD1 (6 bases). V lost 5 bases and J lost 3, with 11 bases in between. This CDR3 has 13 residues. CDR1 is KGHSH and CDR2 is LQKENI in the germline V gene. CDR3 region: CASSAARGYEQYF. In nucleotides, the CDR3 is TGTGCCAGCTCAGCAGCCAGGGGCTACGAGCAGTACTTC. Together with reference TRBV18 and TRBJ2-7, the CDR3 gives the full variable domain: NAGVMQNPRHLVRRRGQEARLRCSPMKGHSHVYWYRQLPEEGLKFMVYLQKENIIDESGMPKERFSAEFPKEGPSILRIQQVVRGDSAAYFCASSAARGYEQYFGPGTRLTVT.

This clone was observed a handful of times. CDR3: CASRENYSNQPQHF. The CDR3 DNA sequence: TGTGCCAGTAGGGAGAATTATAGCAATCAGCCCCAGCATTTT. The V and J genes are TRBV19 and TRBJ1-5; D unclear. CDR3 length: 14 residues. V was pared by 6 bases and J by 0 bases, with 9 bases between. Germline-derived CDR1 and CDR2 are LNHDA and SQIVND (reference sequence).

The rearrangement uses TRBV5-1 and TRBJ2-1, with TRBD2 matching 9 bases. Germline V gene data show CDR1 as SGHRS and CDR2 as YFSETQ. The trim removed 0 bases at V and 8 bases at J, leaving 6 bases unmatched. The CDR3 is made up of 15 amino acids. The CDR3 region is CASSLAAGGPDEQFF. CDR3 sequence (DNA): TGCGCCAGCAGCTTGGCCGCGGGGGGGCCGGATGAGCAGTTCTTC.

The V and J genes are TRBV19 and TRBJ2-5; possible D gene TRBD2, 7 bases. With 6 bases removed from V and 4 bases from J, the gap between germline ends came to 18 bases. The germline gives CDR1 LNHDA, CDR2 SQIVND (reference sequence). The CDR3 is 15 amino acids. This CDR3 reads CASRRRGGERETQYF. CDR3 bases: TGTGCCAGTAGGAGAAGGGGGGGGGAAAGAGAGACCCAGTACTTC.

This chain uses TRBV6-6 with TRBJ1-2; D possibly corresponds to TRBD1 (5 bases). This CDR3 region has 13 residues. Germline V gives CDR1 MNHNY, CDR2 SVGAGI (reference sequence). V lost 9 bases and J lost 1, with 12 bases in between. The DNA for the CDR3 is TGTGCCAGTTCTGGACATTTTAACTATGGCTACACCTTC. Translation gives CASSGHFNYGYTF.

Here the CDR3 DNA reads TGTGCCAGCAGTCAGACAGGGACCGATCAGCCCCAGCATTTT. This gives the protein CASSQTGTDQPQHF. This rearrangement joins TRBV2 to TRBJ1-5; the match to TRBD1 covers 7 bases. Germline trimming cut 5 bases from V and 5 bases from J; bases unmatched to any gene: 6. The CDR3 spans 14 residues. Germline V gene sequence: CDR1 SNHLY, CDR2 FYNNEI.

This clone has just a few counts. The genes are TRBV7-9 and TRBJ2-1; 7 bases are shared with TRBD1. Unmatched junction bases numbered 8, after V lost 5 bases and J lost 7 bases. CDR3 length equals 14 residues. Germline lookup yields CDR1 SEHNR and CDR2 FQNEAQ (reference sequence). In DNA form, the CDR3 reads TGTGCCAGCAGCCGGGACAGATTGGGGAATGAGCAGTTCTTC. Translation: CASSRDRLGNEQFF. Using reference TRBV7-9 and TRBJ2-1 for the parts outside the CDR3, the full variable domain is DTGVSQNPRHKITKRGQNVTFRCDPISEHNRLYWYRQTLGQGPEFLTYFQNEAQLEKSRLLSDRFSAERPKGSFSTLEIQRTEQGDSAMYLCASSRDRLGNEQFFGPGTRLTVL.

This chain links TRBV4-1 with TRBJ2-7; TRBD2 matches 12 bases. J was trimmed by 0 bases and V by 3 bases; bases with no gene match: 12. Looked up from germline, CDR1 is MGHRA and CDR2 is YSYEKL. The CDR3 extends over 19 amino acids. The DNA of the CDR3 is TGCGCCAGCAGCCACCCGGGACTAGCGGGCGGTCCAAGCTCCTACGAGCAGTACTTC. Amino acid sequence: CASSHPGLAGGPSSYEQYF.

The genes are TRBV27 and TRBJ2-4; perhaps TRBD2 as D (6 bases). This CDR3 is 12 amino acids long. V lost 6 bases and J lost 11, with 14 bases in between. Germline V CDR1 and CDR2: MNHEY, SMNVEV (reference sequence). The CDR3 loop reads CASRRDSGVQYF. The CDR3 DNA sequence: TGTGCCAGCAGACGGGACTCCGGGGTTCAGTACTTC.

The chain is built from TRBV5-4 and TRBJ2-2; D may be TRBD1 (6 bases). V was cut by 4 bases and J by 1 base, with 14 bases left in between. The V gene's germline CDR1 is SGHNT and CDR2 YYREEE (reference sequence). The CDR3 is 16 residues long. The CDR3 loop is CASSPYSTGNTGELFF. CDR3 nucleotide sequence: TGTGCCAGCAGCCCGTATTCGACAGGGAACACCGGGGAGCTGTTTTTT. Full variable domain (remainder filled in from reference TRBV5-4 and TRBJ2-2): ETGVTQSPTHLIKTRGQQVTLRCSSQSGHNTVSWYQQALGQGPQFIFQYYREEENGRGNFPPRFSGLQFPNYSSELNVNALELDDSALYLCASSPYSTGNTGELFFGEGSRLTVL.

The gene calls are TRBV19 and TRBJ1-2; 7 positions agree with TRBD1. With 4 bases clipped from V and 8 bases from J, the junction kept 7 bases outside the gene matches. CDR1 and CDR2 from the germline V gene are LNHDA and SQIVND (reference sequence). The CDR3 totals 13 residues. The CDR3 here is CASSNRGPGGYTF. DNA for the CDR3: TGTGCCAGTAGTAACAGGGGTCCCGGCGGCTACACCTTC.

The chain combines TRBV5-1 with TRBJ2-7; D remains unclear. This CDR3 comprises 12 residues. The germline V gene encodes CDR1 SGHRS and CDR2 YFSETQ. V was trimmed by 4 bases and J by 4 bases, leaving 9 bases between them. The CDR3 here is CASSPPGYEQYF. CDR3 in DNA: TGCGCCAGCAGCCCCCCGGGTTACGAGCAGTACTTC.

This clone appeared a single time. The chain has TRBV7-9 and TRBJ1-1, with no clear D. Germline V gives CDR1 SEHNR, CDR2 FQNEAQ (reference sequence). The CDR3 is 13 residues long. V was pared by 1 base and J by 5 bases, with 8 bases between. The DNA of the CDR3 is TGTGCCAGCAGCTTAGATTTTCAGACTGAAGCTTTCTTT. This gives the protein CASSLDFQTEAFF.

The CDR3 loop reads CASSLVGTGVYEQYF. CDR3 coding DNA: TGTGCCAGCAGCTTAGTAGGGACAGGGGTCTACGAGCAGTACTTC. The chain links TRBV7-2 to TRBJ2-7, with TRBD1 identical over 10 bases. Germline V gene data show CDR1 as SGHTA and CDR2 as FQGNSA. The CDR3 loop spans 15 amino acids. Trimming at V came to 1 base and at J to 3 bases, leaving 3 bases not matched to a gene.

The J gene is TRBJ1-3, the V gene TRBV5-4, with D maybe TRBD1 (6 bases). Per germline, CDR1 SGHNT and CDR2 YYREEE (reference sequence). Trimming shortened V by 2 bases and J by 0 bases, and 12 bases separated the two germline ends. This CDR3 is built from 16 residues. The CDR3 nucleotides read TGTGCCAGCAGCTTAACAGGGCGCACCTCTGGAAACACCATATATTTT. Protein sequence: CASSLTGRTSGNTIYF.

This clone was observed once. The genes are TRBV7-2 and TRBJ2-1, with TRBD1 as a possible D gene (6 bases). There are 15 residues in the CDR3. The germline V and J ends were trimmed by 2 bases and 8 bases, with 16 bases remaining between them. Germline V CDR1 and CDR2: SGHTA, FQGNSA. As DNA, the CDR3 is TGTGCCAGCAGCTTATCCACGGGCAGGGGCCATGAGCAGTTCTTC. Residues: CASSLSTGRGHEQFF.

This sequence joins TRBV19 and TRBJ2-1; 10 bases agree with TRBD2. Germline V gene data show CDR1 as LNHDA and CDR2 as SQIVND (reference sequence). The J segment lost 7 bases and the V segment lost 4 bases, leaving 16 bases of the junction unmatched. The CDR3 contains 18 residues. Written as DNA, the CDR3 is TGTGCCAGTAGTACCGGGACCTTAGCGGTAGCGGGGGGTAATGAGCAGTTCTTC. Residues: CASSTGTLAVAGGNEQFF.